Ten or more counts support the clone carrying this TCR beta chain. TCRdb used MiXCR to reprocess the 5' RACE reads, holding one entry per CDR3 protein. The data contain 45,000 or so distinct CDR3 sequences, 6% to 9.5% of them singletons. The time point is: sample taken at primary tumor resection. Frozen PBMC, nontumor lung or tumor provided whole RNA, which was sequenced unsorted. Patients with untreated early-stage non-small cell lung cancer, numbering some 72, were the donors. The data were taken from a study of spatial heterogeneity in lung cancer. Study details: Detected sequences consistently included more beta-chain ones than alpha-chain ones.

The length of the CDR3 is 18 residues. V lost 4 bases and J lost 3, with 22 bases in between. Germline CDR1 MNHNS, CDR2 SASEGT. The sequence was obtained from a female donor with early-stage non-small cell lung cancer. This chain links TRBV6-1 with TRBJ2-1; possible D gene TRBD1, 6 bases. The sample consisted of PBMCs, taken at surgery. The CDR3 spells CASSGELQEGGNYNEQFF. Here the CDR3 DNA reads TGTGCCAGCAGTGGGGAGCTACAGGAAGGGGGTAACTACAATGAGCAGTTCTTC.